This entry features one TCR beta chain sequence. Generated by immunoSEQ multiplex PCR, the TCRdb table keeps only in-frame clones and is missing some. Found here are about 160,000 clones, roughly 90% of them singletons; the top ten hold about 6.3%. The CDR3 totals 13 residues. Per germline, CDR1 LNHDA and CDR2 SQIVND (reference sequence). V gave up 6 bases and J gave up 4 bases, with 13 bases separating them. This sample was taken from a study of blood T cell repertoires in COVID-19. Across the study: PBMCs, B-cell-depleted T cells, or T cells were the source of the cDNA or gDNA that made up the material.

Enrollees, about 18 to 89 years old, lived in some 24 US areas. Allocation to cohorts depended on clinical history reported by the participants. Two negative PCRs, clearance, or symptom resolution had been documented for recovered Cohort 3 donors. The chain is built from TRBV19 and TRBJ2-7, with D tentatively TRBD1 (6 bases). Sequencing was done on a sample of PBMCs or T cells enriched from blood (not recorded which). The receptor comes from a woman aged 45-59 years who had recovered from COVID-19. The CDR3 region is CASRGTLGYEQYF. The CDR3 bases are TGTGCCAGTAGGGGGACATTGGGTTACGAGCAGTACTTC. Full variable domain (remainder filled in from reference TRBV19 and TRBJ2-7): DGGITQSPKYLFRKEGQNVTLSCEQNLNHDAMYWYRQDPGQGLRLIYYSQIVNDFQKGDIAEGYSVSREKKESFPLTVTSAQKNPTAFYLCASRGTLGYEQYFGPGTRLTVT.